Presented here are 22 T cell receptor beta chains from one specimen sequenced in a study of blood T cell repertoires in COVID-19. Profiled with immunoSEQ multiplex PCR; TCRdb holds only in-frame clones, not every one. The sample consists of 100,000 to 150,000 clones, roughly 90% of them appearing once. Sequenced sample: peripheral blood. These receptors came from a man between 65 and 79 years old with active COVID-19.

The chain has TRBV9 and TRBJ2-5; 13 bases are a match to TRBD2. With 4 bases clipped from V and 2 bases from J, the junction kept 8 bases outside the gene matches. The CDR3 extends over 17 amino acids. The germline gives CDR1 SGDLS, CDR2 YYNGEE. This CDR3 is CASSMGTSGAVQETQYF. The CDR3 nucleotides read TGTGCCAGCAGCATGGGGACTAGCGGGGCTGTTCAAGAGACCCAGTACTTC.

V usage is TRBV6-5 and J usage is TRBJ2-1; D remains unclear. This CDR3 has 15 amino acids. The V end was cut by 6 bases, the J end by 0 bases, with 12 bases between. Germline lookup yields CDR1 MNHEY and CDR2 SVGAGI. CDR3 in DNA: TGTGCCAGCAGCCCCCGGTTAAGCTCCTACAATGAGCAGTTCTTC. Translation gives CASSPRLSSYNEQFF.

The V and J genes are TRBV5-1 and TRBJ2-5, with 8 nucleotides matching TRBD1. CDR1 and CDR2 (germline): SGHRS, YFSETQ. Trimming removed 5 bases from V and 1 base from J; junction bases left unmatched: 7. The CDR3 is 15 residues long. The CDR3 reads CASRRTGSIQETQYF. Written as DNA, the CDR3 is TGCGCCAGCAGGCGGACAGGGTCTATCCAAGAGACCCAGTACTTC.

This chain connects TRBV14 to TRBJ2-5, with a tentative D call TRBD1 (6 bases). The CDR3 has 14 residues. Trimming stripped 3 bases from V and 2 bases from J, with 10 bases between. Per germline, CDR1 SGHDN and CDR2 FVKESK. The CDR3 DNA follows: TGTGCCAGCAGCCACCCCGGACAGCAAGAGACCCAGTACTTC. As protein: CASSHPGQQETQYF.

This chain joins TRBV6-5 and TRBJ2-2, with D perhaps TRBD1 (6 bases). CDR3 size: 13 residues. Trimming cost V 8 bases and J 5 bases, with 12 bases left between them. CDR1 is MNHEY, CDR2 SVGAGI, per germline. CDR3 coding DNA: TGTGCCAGCGGGCAGGGGTCGACCGGGGAGCTGTTTTTT. Its protein product is CASGQGSTGELFF.

The rearrangement links TRBV9 to TRBJ2-2; 13 bases agree with TRBD2. Germline loops: CDR1 SGDLS, CDR2 YYNGEE. J was trimmed by 4 bases and V by 4 bases; bases with no gene match: 4. This CDR3 spans 16 amino acids. The DNA for the CDR3 is TGTGCCAGCAGCAAGGGACTAGCGGGAAGCACCGGGGAGCTGTTTTTT. The encoded protein is CASSKGLAGSTGELFF.

The chain recombines TRBV27 with TRBJ2-1; 7 bases agree with TRBD2. There are 14 residues in the CDR3. V shed 8 bases, J shed 4 bases, and the junction held 8 bases outside the gene matches. The germline V gene encodes CDR1 MNHEY and CDR2 SMNVEV (reference sequence). CDR3 bases: TGTGCCAGCGGATTTGCGGGAGCGTACAATGAGCAGTTCTTC. Translated, it gives CASGFAGAYNEQFF.

The chain has TRBV5-1 and TRBJ1-5; 8 nucleotides agree with TRBD1. CDR3 size: 14 residues. Germline CDR1 and CDR2: SGHRS and YFSETQ. V gave up 7 bases and J gave up 4 bases; unmatched junction bases: 7. CDR3 sequence (DNA): TGCGCCAGCCGACCGGGACAGGATAATCAGCCCCAGCATTTT. It codes for CASRPGQDNQPQHF.

The chain is built from TRBV5-4 and TRBJ2-7, with 8 bases fitting TRBD1. Losses at the gene ends were 4 bases for V and 1 base for J; bases not matched to a gene: 1. Looked up from germline, CDR1 is SGHNT and CDR2 is YYREEE (reference sequence). The CDR3 loop spans 13 amino acids. In DNA form, the CDR3 reads TGTGCCAGCAGCCGGGACAGGTCCTACGAGCAGTACTTC. Its protein product is CASSRDRSYEQYF.

This clone appeared a single time. The rearrangement uses TRBV9 and TRBJ2-3, with D tentatively TRBD2 (5 bases). CDR1 and CDR2 from the germline V gene are SGDLS and YYNGEE. The CDR3 extends over 15 amino acids. V was clipped by 0 bases and J by 1 base, with 9 bases between them. The CDR3 sequence is CASSVVDSGTDTQYF. As DNA, the CDR3 is TGTGCCAGCAGCGTAGTGGACTCCGGCACAGATACGCAGTATTTT.

The chain combines TRBV7-9 with TRBJ1-1; unclear D gene. The V gene lost 0 bases and the J gene lost 1 base, with 3 bases spanning the gap. The CDR3 covers 13 residues. The germline gives CDR1 SEHNR, CDR2 FQNEAQ (reference sequence). This chain's CDR3 is CASSLAANTEAFF. The CDR3 nucleotides are TGTGCCAGCAGCTTAGCAGCGAACACTGAAGCTTTCTTT.

The V and J genes are TRBV4-2 and TRBJ1-3; D remains ambiguous. The germline gives CDR1 LGHNA, CDR2 YNFKEQ. This CDR3 has 15 residues. Trimming stripped 1 base from V and 4 bases from J, with 11 bases between. In nucleotides, the CDR3 is TGTGCCAGCAGCCAAGTAGCGCAAGCCGGAAACACCATATATTTT. This codes for CASSQVAQAGNTIYF.

The DNA of the CDR3 is TGTGCCAGCCGTCCAACAGGCGTCGTGGAGACCCAGTACTTC. It translates to CASRPTGVVETQYF. V gene TRBV6-5 combines with J gene TRBJ2-5; D is possibly TRBD1 (5 bases). The CDR3 runs 14 residues. CDR1 and CDR2 from the germline V gene are MNHEY and SVGAGI. The V end was cut by 8 bases, the J end by 5 bases, with 18 bases between.

This chain connects TRBV7-2 to TRBJ2-5; 8 bases match TRBD2. The germline V gene encodes CDR1 SGHTA and CDR2 FQGNSA. The CDR3 length is 16 residues. The V and J ends lost 5 bases and 3 bases, in that order; junction bases with no gene match: 11. The CDR3 DNA reads TGTGCCAGCAGCCCCCGGTTGGGTAGCGGGAAAGAGACCCAGTACTTC. Residues: CASSPRLGSGKETQYF.

The genes are TRBV10-3 and TRBJ2-1; D might be TRBD2 (6 bases). The CDR3 extends over 13 amino acids. V was cut by 5 bases and J by 6 bases, with 11 bases left in between. The V gene's germline CDR1 is ENHRY and CDR2 SYGVKD. CDR3 loop: CAISPGLRNEQFF. As DNA, the CDR3 is TGTGCCATCAGTCCGGGACTCCGCAATGAGCAGTTCTTC.

The rearrangement links TRBV9 to TRBJ2-7; D gene uncertain. Trimming removed 0 bases from V and 5 bases from J, with 6 bases in between. There are 12 residues in the CDR3. CDR1 SGDLS and CDR2 YYNGEE come from the germline V gene. The CDR3 sequence is CASSVAGNEQYF. For the CDR3, the DNA is TGTGCCAGCAGCGTAGCAGGAAACGAGCAGTACTTC.

The genes are TRBV5-6 and TRBJ1-2, with a weak D call TRBD1 (5 bases). Germline values: CDR1 SGHDT, CDR2 YYEEEE. This CDR3 spans 17 amino acids. V was clipped by 0 bases and J by 3 bases, with 18 bases between them. This CDR3 is CASSLAGPGSSDYGYTF. The CDR3 DNA sequence: TGTGCCAGCAGCTTGGCAGGACCAGGGTCTTCGGACTATGGCTACACCTTC.

V usage is TRBV30 and J usage is TRBJ1-2, with TRBD1 matching over 7 bases. Germline CDR1 and CDR2: GTSNPN and SVGIG (reference sequence). This CDR3 region has 14 residues. V shed 1 base, J shed 6 bases, and the junction held 8 bases outside the gene matches. The chain's CDR3 is CAWSGGTVGHGYTF. The CDR3 DNA follows: TGTGCCTGGAGTGGAGGGACAGTGGGACATGGCTACACCTTC.

The CDR3 loop is CATSDSSGVLNEQFF. For the CDR3, the DNA is TGTGCCACCAGTGATTCCTCAGGGGTCCTGAATGAGCAGTTCTTC. The chain links TRBV24-1 to TRBJ2-1; D perhaps matches TRBD1 (6 bases). Deletions cut 2 bases from V and 7 bases from J, with 14 bases between. The CDR3 contains 15 residues. CDR1 KGHDR and CDR2 SFDVKD come from the germline V gene.

The rearrangement links TRBV6-1 to TRBJ1-5, with 9 bases fitting TRBD1. Unmatched junction bases numbered 1, after V lost 3 bases and J lost 1 base. Germline loops: CDR1 MNHNS, CDR2 SASEGT. CDR3 length: 15 amino acids. The CDR3, as DNA: TGTGCCAGCAGTGACGGGACAGGGAGCAATCAGCCCCAGCATTTT. As protein: CASSDGTGSNQPQHF.

This clone was detected many times. The gene calls are TRBV2 and TRBJ1-5; TRBD1 is a possible D gene (6 bases). Trimming removed 6 bases at V and 3 bases at J, with 15 bases between. The CDR3 is 15 residues long. From germline, CDR1 is SNHLY and CDR2 FYNNEI. In DNA, the CDR3 is TGTGCCAGCAGGCCGACAGGCCTTCCCAATCAGCCCCAGCATTTT. Protein sequence: CASRPTGLPNQPQHF.

This clone occurred once. The rearrangement joins TRBV6-2 or TRBV6-3 to TRBJ2-7; 7 nucleotides match TRBD2. Germline trimming cut 2 bases from V and 0 bases from J; bases unmatched to any gene: 1. The germline CDR1 and CDR2 sequences are MNHEY and SVGEGT. This CDR3 comprises 14 residues. The CDR3, as DNA: TGTGCCAGCAGTTACGAGCGGGACTCCTACGAGCAGTACTTC. Residues: CASSYERDSYEQYF.